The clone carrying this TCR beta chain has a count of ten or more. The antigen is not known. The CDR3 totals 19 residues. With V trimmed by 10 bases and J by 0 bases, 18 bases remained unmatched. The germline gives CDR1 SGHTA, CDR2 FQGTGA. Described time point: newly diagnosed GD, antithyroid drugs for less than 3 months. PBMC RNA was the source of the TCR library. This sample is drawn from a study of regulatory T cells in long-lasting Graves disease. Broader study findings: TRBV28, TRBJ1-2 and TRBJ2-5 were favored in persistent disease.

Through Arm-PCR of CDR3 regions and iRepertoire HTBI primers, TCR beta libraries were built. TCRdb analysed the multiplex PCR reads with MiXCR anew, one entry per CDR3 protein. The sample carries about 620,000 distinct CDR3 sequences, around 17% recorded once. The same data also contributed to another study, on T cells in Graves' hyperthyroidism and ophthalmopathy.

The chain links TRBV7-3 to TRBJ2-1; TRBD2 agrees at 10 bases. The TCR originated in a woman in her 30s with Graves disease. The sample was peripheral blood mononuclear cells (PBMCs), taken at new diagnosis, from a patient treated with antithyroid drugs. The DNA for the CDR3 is TGTGCCACTCCCGGGGAGGGGACTAGCGAACTCAACTCCTACAATGAGCAGTTCTTC. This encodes CATPGEGTSELNSYNEQFF.